What follows are 30 T cell receptor beta chains derived from one specimen sequenced in a study of cytomegalovirus exposure and HLA in healthy donors. Sequenced by immunoSEQ multiplex PCR; TCRdb stores in-frame clones only, minus some. The repertoire holds more than 300,000 clones, with about nine tenths as singletons. The sample consisted of PBMCs. Receptor source: a woman under 30 in good health and CMV-seronegative.

The rearrangement joins TRBV4-3 to TRBJ2-1; D not resolved. V lost 1 base to trimming and J lost 4 bases, with 14 bases between them. This CDR3 region has 16 residues. The germline gives CDR1 LGHNA, CDR2 YSLEER. CDR3 loop: CASSQGLKKKYNEQFF. The CDR3 DNA is TGCGCCAGCAGCCAAGGACTGAAGAAGAAATACAATGAGCAGTTCTTC.

The rearrangement uses TRBV5-1 and TRBJ2-3, with 7 bases matching TRBD2. The CDR3 is 15 amino acids. Losses at the gene ends were 0 bases for V and 5 bases for J; bases not matched to a gene: 6. Germline V gene sequence: CDR1 SGHRS, CDR2 YFSETQ. The CDR3 DNA is TGCGCCAGCAGCTTGGTGTCTAGCGGAGGAGATACGCAGTATTTT. Amino acid sequence: CASSLVSSGGDTQYF. The full variable domain, with the rest looked up from reference TRBV5-1 and TRBJ2-3, is KAGVTQTPRYLIKTRGQQVTLSCSPISGHRSVSWYQQTPGQGLQFLFEYFSETQRNKGNFPGRFSGRQFSNSRSEMNVSTLELGDSALYLCASSLVSSGGDTQYFGPGTRLTVL.

The CDR3 region is CASSLEAGAHYEQYF. In DNA, the CDR3 is TGTGCCAGCAGCTTGGAAGCGGGAGCGCACTACGAGCAGTACTTC. The chain has TRBV11-2 and TRBJ2-7, with TRBD2 matching 8 bases. The CDR3 is 15 amino acids. CDR1 and CDR2 (germline): SGHAT, FQNNGV. Unmatched junction bases numbered 7, after V lost 3 bases and J lost 3 bases.

The rearrangement joins TRBV30 to TRBJ2-7; no clear D. With 2 bases removed from V and 2 bases from J, the gap between germline ends came to 13 bases. The CDR3 runs to 14 residues. The germline V gene has CDR1 GTSNPN and CDR2 SVGIG (reference sequence). CDR3 nucleotide sequence: TGTGCCTGGAGTACCCCCCGGAGCCCCTACGAGCAGTACTTC. This translates into CAWSTPRSPYEQYF. The full variable domain, with the rest looked up from reference TRBV30 and TRBJ2-7, is SQTIHQWPATLVQPVGSPLSLECTVEGTSNPNLYWYRQAAGRGLQLLFYSVGIGQISSEVPQNLSASRPQDRQFILSSKKLLLSDSGFYLCAWSTPRSPYEQYFGPGTRLTVT.

The V and J genes are TRBV7-2 and TRBJ1-5; D may be TRBD1 (5 bases). Germline V gives CDR1 SGHTA, CDR2 FQGNSA. Deletions cut 5 bases from V and 12 bases from J, with 17 bases between. The CDR3 totals 13 residues. DNA for the CDR3: TGTGCCAGCAGCAACAACGCGGGGCAGATCCAGCATTTT. Translating gives CASSNNAGQIQHF.

V and J are TRBV12-5 and TRBJ2-2; D uncertain. The CDR3 covers 13 residues. Germline CDR1 LGHNT, CDR2 FRNRAP. V was pared by 3 bases and J by 6 bases, with 8 bases between. The DNA of the CDR3 is TGTGCTAGTGGTTTCGAGAGCCCCGGGGAGCTGTTTTTT. Translation gives CASGFESPGELFF.

The CDR3: CASSPGGTSGLFFSYEQYF. The CDR3, as DNA: TGTGCCAGCAGCCCGGGAGGGACTAGCGGCCTTTTTTTCTCCTACGAGCAGTACTTC. The chain joins TRBV11-2 to TRBJ2-7; 11 bases map to TRBD2. In germline, CDR1 is SGHAT, CDR2 FQNNGV. V gave up 5 bases and J gave up 0 bases; unmatched junction bases: 15. The length of the CDR3 is 19 residues.

This sequence joins TRBV28 and TRBJ1-5; 10 bases line up with TRBD1. CDR3 length equals 18 residues. The ends lost 3 bases at V and 2 bases at J; junction bases unmatched: 10. Germline V CDR1 and CDR2: MDHEN, SYDVKM. The DNA for the CDR3 is TGTGCCAGCAGTTTGCGGAACCGGGACAGGGGAGGCAATCAGCCCCAGCATTTT. It yields the protein CASSLRNRDRGGNQPQHF. The complete variable domain, with remaining parts taken from reference TRBV28 and TRBJ1-5, reads DVKVTQSSRYLVKRTGEKVFLECVQDMDHENMFWYRQDPGLGLRLIYFSYDVKMKEKGDIPEGYSVSREKKERFSLILESASTNQTSMYLCASSLRNRDRGGNQPQHFGDGTRLSIL.

The chain's CDR3 is CASSGGTDSNEKLFF. The CDR3, as DNA: TGTGCCAGCAGCGGGGGGACAGACTCTAATGAAAAACTGTTTTTT. V usage is TRBV9 and J usage is TRBJ1-4; 7 bases match TRBD1. Per the germline V gene, CDR1 is SGDLS and CDR2 is YYNGEE. This CDR3 spans 15 amino acids. Germline trimming cut 3 bases from V and 3 bases from J; bases unmatched to any gene: 5.

This clone has a single count. The chain combines TRBV7-2 with TRBJ2-7; TRBD2 matches at 9 bases. The CDR3 runs 15 residues. CDR1 and CDR2 from the germline V gene are SGHTA and FQGNSA. The ends lost 5 bases at V and 5 bases at J; junction bases unmatched: 10. The CDR3 spells CASSPPGAGGNEQYF. The CDR3 nucleotides are TGTGCCAGCAGCCCCCCAGGGGCGGGAGGGAACGAGCAGTACTTC. The variable domain in full, completed from reference TRBV7-2 and TRBJ2-7, reads GAGVSQSPSNKVTEKGKDVELRCDPISGHTALYWYRQSLGQGLEFLIYFQGNSAPDKSGLPSDRFSAERTGGSVSTLTIQRTQQEDSAVYLCASSPPGAGGNEQYFGPGTRLTVT.

This sequence joins TRBV30 and TRBJ2-1, with D possibly matching TRBD1 (7 bases). The CDR3 length is 13 residues. Germline CDR1 is GTSNPN and CDR2 is SVGIG (reference sequence). Trimming left V 0 bases short and J 7 bases short, with 10 bases between. CDR3 bases: TGTGCCTGGAGTGTACCAGGGGGGAATGAGCAGTTCTTC. Translated, it gives CAWSVPGGNEQFF.

This clone was observed once. The chain uses TRBV27 and TRBJ1-3, with D uncertain. V lost 4 bases and J 3 bases, leaving 7 bases between the germline ends. Germline V lookup: CDR1 MNHEY, CDR2 SMNVEV (reference sequence). This CDR3 has 13 residues. This CDR3 reads CASSSLVGNTIYF. CDR3 in DNA: TGTGCCAGCAGTTCCCTCGTTGGAAACACCATATATTTT.

This chain joins TRBV7-2 and TRBJ2-7, with 13 positions matching TRBD2. This CDR3 has 15 residues. CDR1 SGHTA and CDR2 FQGNSA come from the germline V gene. V lost 5 bases, J lost 7 bases, and 8 bases stayed unmatched. The CDR3 loop is CASSPPGLAGYEQYF. CDR3 nucleotide sequence: TGTGCCAGCAGCCCTCCGGGACTAGCGGGATATGAGCAGTACTTC. Filled out from reference TRBV7-2 and TRBJ2-7, the complete variable domain reads GAGVSQSPSNKVTEKGKDVELRCDPISGHTALYWYRQSLGQGLEFLIYFQGNSAPDKSGLPSDRFSAERTGGSVSTLTIQRTQQEDSAVYLCASSPPGLAGYEQYFGPGTRLTVT.

The rearrangement uses TRBV2 and TRBJ2-1; D perhaps matches TRBD2 (6 bases). The CDR3 loop spans 15 amino acids. Germline V lookup: CDR1 SNHLY, CDR2 FYNNEI. V gave up 6 bases and J gave up 4 bases, with 16 bases separating them. The CDR3 here is CASRGSGGQYNEQFF. The DNA of the CDR3 is TGTGCCAGCAGGGGTAGCGGAGGGCAATACAATGAGCAGTTCTTC.

The chain couples TRBV13 to TRBJ1-1; D remains ambiguous. Trimming left V 5 bases short and J 4 bases short, with 14 bases between. CDR3 length: 14 amino acids. Germline V gene lookup returns CDR1 PRHDT and CDR2 FYEKMQ (reference sequence). CDR3 sequence (DNA): TGTGCCAGCAGCCGCAGCCGACCAGGCACTGAAGCTTTCTTT. It translates to CASSRSRPGTEAFF.

The chain links TRBV27 to TRBJ1-5; 8 positions match TRBD1. The germline CDR1 and CDR2 sequences are MNHEY and SMNVEV (reference sequence). The CDR3 covers 16 residues. Germline trimming cut 1 base from V and 0 bases from J; bases unmatched to any gene: 2. The CDR3 DNA follows: TGTGCCAGCAGTTTATGGGGACAGGATAGCAATCAGCCCCAGCATTTT. It yields the protein CASSLWGQDSNQPQHF.

This chain's CDR3 is CASSLDTTTNEKLFF. The CDR3 region has the DNA TGTGCCAGCAGCTTGGACACCACAACTAATGAAAAACTGTTTTTT. The chain couples TRBV7-6 to TRBJ1-4, with TRBD1 as a possible D gene (5 bases). The CDR3 contains 15 residues. V lost 3 bases to trimming and J lost 0 bases, with 8 bases between them. Germline CDR1 SGHVS, CDR2 FNYEAQ.

This clone showed up just a few times. The V call is TRBV28, the J call TRBJ1-2, with D perhaps TRBD1 (5 bases). The CDR3 has 16 residues. V lost 5 bases to trimming and J lost 6 bases, with 22 bases between them. CDR1 and CDR2 (germline): MDHEN, SYDVKM. The CDR3 reads CASSPNRQFLGNGYTF. The CDR3 bases are TGTGCCAGCAGTCCGAACCGACAGTTCCTAGGGAATGGCTACACCTTC.

The chain recombines TRBV7-8 with TRBJ2-1; tentatively, D is TRBD1 (5 bases). V was trimmed by 5 bases and J by 0 bases, leaving 11 bases between them. The CDR3 totals 15 residues. The germline gives CDR1 SGHVS, CDR2 FQNEAQ. CDR3 protein: CASSTRQNSYNEQFF. In DNA, the CDR3 is TGTGCCAGCAGCACTCGACAGAACTCCTACAATGAGCAGTTCTTC.

V gene TRBV4-3 combines with J gene TRBJ1-1, with 7 positions matching TRBD1. From germline, CDR1 is LGHNA and CDR2 YSLEER. CDR3 size: 16 residues. J lost 2 bases, V lost 3 bases, and 9 bases had no gene match. CDR3 DNA sequence: TGCGCCAGCAGCCAGACAAGGACAGGTCATAACACTGAAGCTTTCTTT. Protein: CASSQTRTGHNTEAFF.

The chain joins TRBV9 to TRBJ1-2; D possibly corresponds to TRBD1 (6 bases). Germline V lookup: CDR1 SGDLS, CDR2 YYNGEE. The CDR3 has 13 amino acids. Trimming shortened V by 4 bases and J by 8 bases, and 15 bases separated the two germline ends. DNA for the CDR3: TGTGCCAGCAGCCCGAGGGGGTTACGGGGCTACACCTTC. It translates to CASSPRGLRGYTF.

V usage is TRBV5-1 and J usage is TRBJ2-1, with D possibly matching TRBD2 (6 bases). The CDR3 has 12 amino acids. Between the trimmed V and J ends, which lost 4 bases and 8 bases, there was a span of 10 bases. Germline V lookup: CDR1 SGHRS, CDR2 YFSETQ. In nucleotides, the CDR3 is TGCGCCAGCAGCCAACGGAGGGATGAGCAGTTCTTC. The encoded protein is CASSQRRDEQFF.

This chain joins TRBV9 and TRBJ2-5; D might be TRBD2 (7 bases). The CDR3 is 15 residues long. With 3 bases removed from V and 5 bases from J, the gap between germline ends came to 17 bases. CDR1 and CDR2 (germline): SGDLS, YYNGEE. The CDR3 nucleotides read TGTGCCAGCAGCGCCCGGGGGGCGATAGGGGAGACCCAGTACTTC. Translation: CASSARGAIGETQYF.

The V and J genes are TRBV28 and TRBJ1-5, with unresolved D. V lost 2 bases and J 1 base, leaving 6 bases between the germline ends. CDR1 and CDR2 from the germline V gene are MDHEN and SYDVKM. CDR3 size: 14 residues. The CDR3 spells CASSLGESNQPQHF. Here the CDR3 DNA reads TGTGCCAGCAGTTTAGGAGAGAGCAATCAGCCCCAGCATTTT.

The gene calls are TRBV6-5 and TRBJ1-1, with D tentatively TRBD1 (6 bases). The CDR3 consists of 14 residues. The V end was cut by 4 bases, the J end by 5 bases, with 14 bases between. Germline CDR1 MNHEY, CDR2 SVGAGI. The CDR3 bases are TGTGCCAGCAGTTCCCGAGGGGGAGGGACTGAAGCTTTCTTT. Protein product: CASSSRGGGTEAFF.

Regarding this clone: Other DNA sequences within the sample encode an identical CDR3. J is TRBJ2-7 and V is TRBV27; possible D gene TRBD2, 5 bases. Germline CDR1 reads MNHEY; CDR2 reads SMNVEV (reference sequence). The CDR3 length is 13 residues. The V and J ends lost 2 bases and 0 bases respectively, with 5 bases between them. This CDR3 is CASSLRGSYEQYF. The CDR3 nucleotides are TGTGCCAGCAGTTTACGGGGCTCCTACGAGCAGTACTTC.

The chain employs TRBV6-5 and TRBJ2-1; D not resolved. The V gene's germline CDR1 is MNHEY and CDR2 SVGAGI. This CDR3 has 12 amino acids. Between the trimmed V and J ends, which lost 2 bases and 5 bases, there was a span of 4 bases. The chain's CDR3 is CASSYLHNEQFF. The CDR3 DNA reads TGTGCCAGCAGTTACCTACACAATGAGCAGTTCTTC.

The V call is TRBV6-5, the J call TRBJ1-5; D not certain. Trimming cost V 8 bases and J 5 bases, with 7 bases left between them. From germline, CDR1 is MNHEY and CDR2 SVGAGI. The CDR3 extends over 11 amino acids. The CDR3, as DNA: TGTGCCAGCGCCGACTATCAGCCCCAGCATTTT. This encodes CASADYQPQHF.

V gene TRBV5-1 combines with J gene TRBJ1-1, with a tentative D call TRBD1 (6 bases). Germline-derived CDR1 and CDR2 are SGHRS and YFSETQ. CDR3 length: 13 residues. V was trimmed by 5 bases and J by 5 bases, leaving 13 bases between them. CDR3 sequence (DNA): TGCGCCAGCAGTCCCGCAGGGGAGACTGAAGCTTTCTTT. Translating gives CASSPAGETEAFF.

This clone has only one observation. This chain uses TRBV7-6 with TRBJ1-1; 9 bases are shared with TRBD1. Looked up from germline, CDR1 is SGHVS and CDR2 is FNYEAQ. This CDR3 spans 14 amino acids. The V gene end was trimmed by 7 bases and the J gene end by 2 bases; junction bases not matched to a gene: 5. CDR3 region: CASTPDRGNTEAFF. CDR3 sequence (DNA): TGTGCCAGCACCCCGGACAGGGGCAACACTGAAGCTTTCTTT.